Listed here are 27 T cell receptor beta chains from one sample, sequenced in a study of blood T cells in healthy people across ages (dated by TCRdb to the mid-2010s). Libraries were constructed by 5' RACE. Sequencing used an Illumina HiSeq 2500. The second PCR ran for roughly 7 to 12 cycles and used a J-beta primer mix along with a sample-barcoded 5' primer. Using fastp trimming at Q25 and MiXCR clonotype assembly, TCRdb reanalyzed the public sequencing data and kept in-frame beta chains. CDR3 protein duplicates are merged, each entry listing the most common genes and DNA. Present in this sample are 550,000 to 800,000 distinct CDR3 sequences, about 30% of which were seen just once. The biggest ten clones account for less than 20% of the sample. The sample taken for sequencing was blood. These receptors were obtained from an elderly woman in good health. Donor details come from another sample of the same person, matched by shared clones.

This clonotype appeared many times. V gene TRBV6-2 or TRBV6-3 combines with J gene TRBJ2-7, with D maybe TRBD1 (6 bases). Deletions cut 6 bases from V and 4 bases from J, with 16 bases between. Germline CDR1 reads MNHEY; CDR2 reads SVGEGT. The length of the CDR3 is 14 residues. The CDR3 loop is CASRNAGRGYEQYF. The CDR3 coding sequence is TGTGCCAGCAGGAACGCGGGCAGGGGATACGAGCAGTACTTC.

This clonotype was detected many times. The chain uses TRBV19 and TRBJ2-7; D not certain. The germline CDR1 and CDR2 sequences are LNHDA and SQIVND (reference sequence). The CDR3 spans 15 residues. V lost 5 bases and J 5 bases, leaving 19 bases between the germline ends. This CDR3 reads CASSSGRFPLHEQYF. The DNA for the CDR3 is TGTGCCAGTAGTTCCGGGCGCTTCCCCCTCCACGAGCAGTACTTC.

For the CDR3, the DNA is TGTGCCACCAGTGATCCCTGGGCAGGAGCGAACACCGGGGAGCTGTTTTTT. This codes for CATSDPWAGANTGELFF. This chain joins TRBV24-1 and TRBJ2-2; D unclear. The CDR3 runs to 17 residues. The V gene lost 3 bases and the J gene lost 0 bases, with 13 bases spanning the gap. CDR1 KGHDR and CDR2 SFDVKD come from the germline V gene.

Worth noting for this clonotype: This may arise from a read error, as a much more abundant clone is one base away. This rearrangement joins TRBV7-2 to TRBJ1-1; D unclear. The CDR3 length is 13 residues. CDR1 is SGHTA and CDR2 is FQGNSA in the germline V gene. The CDR3 is CAGSTRQNTEAFF. In nucleotides, the CDR3 is TGTGCCGGCAGCACCCGACAGAACACTGAAGCTTTCTTT.

This clonotype was observed a handful of times. This clone may be a read error of a much larger clone one base away. The chain couples TRBV6-2 or TRBV6-3 to TRBJ2-6; D is unclear. The germline V gene has CDR1 MNHEY and CDR2 SVGEGT. V dropped 2 bases and J dropped 0 bases, with 2 bases sitting between them. This CDR3 region has 14 residues. CDR3 coding DNA: TGTGCCAGCAGTTACAACTCTGGGGCCAACGTCCTGACTTTC. Protein: CASSYNSGANVLTF.

This sequence joins TRBV20-1 and TRBJ2-7; tentative D call: TRBD1 (5 bases). Gene TRBJ2-5 matches the end of the DNA better, so the J call may be wrong. Germline CDR1 DFQATT, CDR2 SNEGSKA (reference sequence). The CDR3 spans 13 residues. As DNA, the CDR3 is TGCAGTGCTAGTCCCAGGGCTGAAGAGACCCAGTACTTC. It is translated as CSASPRAEETQYF.

This clonotype has more than one count but fewer than ten. The chain uses TRBV20-1 and TRBJ2-1, with 8 bases that match TRBD1. CDR1 is DFQATT, CDR2 SNEGSKA, per germline (reference sequence). J lost 3 bases, V lost 4 bases, and 5 bases had no gene match. CDR3 length equals 14 residues. CDR3 region: CSATGQDDYNEQFF. In nucleotides, the CDR3 is TGCAGTGCTACGGGACAGGATGACTACAATGAGCAGTTCTTC.

This clonotype occurred many times. The V call is TRBV28, the J call TRBJ2-7, with 8 bases matching TRBD1. In germline, CDR1 is MDHEN, CDR2 SYDVKM. V trimming: 9 bases; J trimming: 4 bases; junction bases outside the gene matches: 5. The CDR3 is 12 residues long. The CDR3 spells CASTGGRYEQYF. In nucleotides, the CDR3 is TGTGCCAGTACAGGGGGTAGATACGAGCAGTACTTC.

The rearrangement links TRBV3-1 to TRBJ2-3, with 11 bases matching TRBD2. V shed 0 bases and J 6 bases; nucleotides not matched to a gene: 11. The germline CDR1 and CDR2 sequences are LGHDT and YNNKEL (reference sequence). CDR3 length: 18 residues. The CDR3 DNA is TGTGCCAGCAGCCAAGATAGGGCTAGCGGGAGGTTAACGGATACGCAGTATTTT. It is translated as CASSQDRASGRLTDTQYF.

This clonotype was observed a handful of times. J is TRBJ1-1 and V is TRBV6-2 or TRBV6-3, with TRBD1 matching 12 bases. The CDR3 is 17 amino acids. CDR1 MNHEY and CDR2 SVGEGT come from the germline V gene. The V and J ends lost 6 bases and 6 bases, in that order; junction bases with no gene match: 14. The CDR3 loop is CASSYRGTGGSLAEAFF. The CDR3 bases are TGTGCCAGCAGCTACAGAGGGACAGGGGGCTCCTTGGCTGAAGCTTTCTTT.

This clonotype has ten or more counts. The chain joins TRBV7-2 to TRBJ2-3; 11 nucleotides align to TRBD2. The V segment lost 5 bases and the J segment 1 base; nucleotides outside the gene matches: 8. Per the germline V gene, CDR1 is SGHTA and CDR2 is FQGNSA. This CDR3 comprises 17 residues. The CDR3 coding sequence is TGTGCCAGCAGCCGTAGCGCTAGCGGGGGGCGCACAGATACGCAGTATTTT. This gives the protein CASSRSASGGRTDTQYF.

This clonotype was counted at least ten times. The chain uses TRBV29-1 and TRBJ1-2, with a weak D call TRBD1 (5 bases). The V end lost 3 bases, the J end lost 7 bases, and 15 bases lay between the germline ends. This CDR3 spans 13 amino acids. The germline gives CDR1 SQVTM, CDR2 ANQGSEA. In DNA form, the CDR3 reads TGCAGCGTTGAGTTTCGGACATTTGGTGGCTACACCTTC. Its protein is CSVEFRTFGGYTF.

Many counts were recorded for this clonotype. This sequence joins TRBV7-2 and TRBJ2-7; TRBD1 is a possible D gene (6 bases). The V gene's germline CDR1 is SGHTA and CDR2 FQGNSA. This CDR3 contains 14 residues. V was cut by 1 base and J by 1 base, with 8 bases left in between. CDR3 in amino acids: CASSLGQASYEQYF. CDR3 in DNA: TGTGCCAGCAGCTTAGGACAGGCGTCCTACGAGCAGTACTTC.

This chain joins TRBV10-3 and TRBJ1-6; tentatively, D is TRBD1 (5 bases). The CDR3 is 14 residues long. Germline V gives CDR1 ENHRY, CDR2 SYGVKD. V lost 3 bases and J lost 6, with 9 bases in between. CDR3 sequence reads: CAISDRVGNSPLHF. For the CDR3, the DNA is TGTGCCATCAGTGACAGGGTGGGTAATTCACCCCTCCACTTT.

This chain connects TRBV11-3 to TRBJ1-1, with D uncertain. The V end lost 5 bases, the J end lost 0 bases, and 4 bases lay between the germline ends. Germline CDR1 reads SGHNT; CDR2 reads YENEEA. There are 12 residues in the CDR3. The chain's CDR3 is CASSAMNTEAFF. The CDR3, as DNA: TGTGCCAGCAGCGCAATGAACACTGAAGCTTTCTTT.

This clonotype was counted ten times or more. The CDR3: CASRSTGRGANVLTF. The CDR3 DNA is TGTGCCAGCAGGTCTACAGGGCGTGGGGCCAACGTCCTGACTTTC. The rearrangement joins TRBV6-2 or TRBV6-3 to TRBJ2-6, with D perhaps TRBD1 (6 bases). Per germline, CDR1 MNHEY and CDR2 SVGEGT. Deletions cut 6 bases from V and 3 bases from J, with 12 bases between. The CDR3 spans 15 residues.

This clonotype was counted once. The J gene is TRBJ2-7, the V gene TRBV19; 11 nucleotides line up with TRBD1. CDR3 size: 15 residues. Germline trimming cut 5 bases from V and 3 bases from J; bases unmatched to any gene: 6. CDR1 is LNHDA, CDR2 SQIVND, per germline (reference sequence). As DNA, the CDR3 is TGTGCCAGTAGTGCCCAGGGGACAGGGGGCTACGAGCAGTACTTC. This encodes CASSAQGTGGYEQYF.

This chain uses TRBV29-1 with TRBJ1-1; weak D call: TRBD1 (5 bases). Germline lookup yields CDR1 SQVTM and CDR2 ANQGSEA. V was trimmed by 6 bases and J by 1 base, leaving 9 bases between them. The CDR3 extends over 12 amino acids. The CDR3 DNA follows: TGCAGCGTGGGACCCCGGAACACTGAAGCTTTCTTT. This sequence encodes CSVGPRNTEAFF.

As to this clonotype: An end of the junction does not agree with germline; a read error may underlie this. This rearrangement joins TRBV7-7 to TRBJ2-5; 7 positions agree with TRBD2. CDR3 length equals 16 residues. Germline V gives CDR1 SSHAT, CDR2 FNYEAQ (reference sequence). The CDR3 here is CASSPGRGGSGETQYF. CDR3 coding DNA: TGTGCTAGCAGCCCAGGCCGGGGCGGGAGTGGAGAGACCCAGTACTTC.

The V and J genes are TRBV30 and TRBJ2-3; possible D gene TRBD2, 7 bases. Trimming pared 2 bases from V and 6 bases from J, leaving 15 bases between. CDR3 length: 14 residues. CDR1 and CDR2 (germline): GTSNPN, SVGIG (reference sequence). CDR3 region: CAWSRGGEVDTQYF. DNA of the CDR3: TGTGCCTGGAGTAGGGGGGGCGAGGTTGATACGCAGTATTTT.

In DNA, the CDR3 is TGTGCCTGGGGTAACAACAGGGAACAGCCCCAGCATTTT. Its protein product is CAWGNNREQPQHF. The chain is built from TRBV30 and TRBJ1-5, with D possibly TRBD1 on 6 matching bases. Germline V gene data show CDR1 as GTSNPN and CDR2 as SVGIG (reference sequence). The length of the CDR3 is 13 residues. Trimming cost V 5 bases and J 7 bases, with 15 bases left between them.

This clonotype was counted many times. This chain connects TRBV5-1 to TRBJ2-3; 9 nucleotides line up with TRBD2. Germline CDR1 is SGHRS and CDR2 is YFSETQ. This CDR3 has 18 amino acids. The trim removed 0 bases at V and 3 bases at J, leaving 11 bases unmatched. In DNA, the CDR3 is TGCGCCAGCAGCTTGGTGTCCGGACTAGCGTCCCCGACAGATACGCAGTATTTT. Its protein product is CASSLVSGLASPTDTQYF.

This clonotype was recorded only once. The rearrangement links TRBV10-3 to TRBJ1-1; D is undetermined. The CDR3 is 14 amino acids. Between the trimmed V and J ends, which lost 5 bases and 4 bases, there was a span of 14 bases. In germline, CDR1 is ENHRY, CDR2 SYGVKD. In nucleotides, the CDR3 is TGTGCCATCAGTATGGCTCAGGATGGCACTGAAGCTTTCTTT. It codes for CAISMAQDGTEAFF.

There are a few counts of this clonotype. This chain joins TRBV3-1 and TRBJ1-2, with 7 bases matching TRBD1. Germline-derived CDR1 and CDR2 are LGHDT and YNNKEL (reference sequence). V lost 1 base, J lost 4 bases, and 9 bases stayed unmatched. This CDR3 spans 16 amino acids. The CDR3 nucleotides are TGTGCCAGCAGCCAAGGTGCGACAGGGATGAGCTATGGCTACACCTTC. It codes for CASSQGATGMSYGYTF.

This clonotype was observed many times. This sequence joins TRBV30 and TRBJ2-7, with D maybe TRBD1 (7 bases). V was shortened by 2 bases and J by 5 bases, with 13 bases between the two germline ends. CDR3 size: 13 residues. Per germline, CDR1 GTSNPN and CDR2 SVGIG (reference sequence). Here the CDR3 DNA reads TGTGCCTGGAGTTCAGGGGGGTCAGACGAGCAGTACTTC. This codes for CAWSSGGSDEQYF.

This clonotype has a count of ten or more. The V gene is TRBV6-5, the J gene TRBJ2-7; 9 bases are shared with TRBD1. There are 18 residues in the CDR3. After removal of 0 bases from V and 2 bases from J, the junction contained 11 bases not matched to a gene. Germline assignment: CDR1 MNHEY and CDR2 SVGAGI. CDR3 residues: CASSYSRPTGTGTYEQYF. The CDR3 bases are TGTGCCAGCAGTTACTCGCGACCGACCGGGACAGGGACCTACGAGCAGTACTTC.

This clonotype appeared many times. V and J are TRBV6-1 and TRBJ2-5, with D possibly matching TRBD1 (6 bases). V was shortened by 7 bases and J by 4 bases, with 13 bases between the two germline ends. The CDR3 length is 13 residues. Germline-derived CDR1 and CDR2 are MNHNS and SASEGT. The CDR3 bases are TGTGCCAGCACCCTAGGCAGGGGAGAGACCCAGTACTTC. Encoded protein: CASTLGRGETQYF.